This section outlines one T cell receptor beta chain sequence together with its context. The sample holds a few counts of this clonotype. Its antigen is currently not known. Per-base quality was not reported, and no clone a single base away is much larger than it. To demonstrate the VDJtools post-analysis software, the study profiled TCR beta repertoires from the peripheral blood of 13 young patients with multiple sclerosis. The multiple sclerosis patients were children and adolescents between roughly 6 and 16 years of age. The source of the sample is a study of post-analysis software for immune sequencing data (dated by TCRdb to between 2015 and 2016). For the wider study: Relapsing-remitting, secondary progressive and progressive-relapsing multiple sclerosis were recorded as disease courses, and subtype annotation was lacking for some patients. The patient repertoires were compared against more than 10 previously published healthy control repertoires obtained from donors aged about 6 to 28 years. A subset of samples was prepared in parallel using single-end sample barcoding, then pooled and co-amplified after Illumina adapter ligation.

The junction carries 12 bases between V and J, which are trimmed by 5 bases and 2 bases respectively. The germline V gene (reference sequence) provides CDR1 LNHDA and CDR2 SQIVND. The CDR3 contains 14 residues, cysteine and phenylalanine counted. Only the CDR3 portion is preserved as DNA: 42 bases, with reading frame beginning at the first base. Overall results and qualifications from the work: Direct clustering with F measure revealed strong co-clustering of samples prepared in the same batch, which led to a batch-effect correction. Significantly higher frequencies in patients than in controls were found for roughly five TRBV segments, including TRBV5-6, TRBV5-1 and TRBV20-1. The multiple sclerosis patient group was slightly younger than the control group. Normalized Chao1 diversity was significantly lower in multiple sclerosis patients than controls, suggesting substantial peripheral T-cell clonal expansion.

The method behind the library was PCR. Sequencing relied on an Illumina HiSeq 2500. To reduce PCR and sequencing biases, unique molecular identifiers were incorporated into the TCR beta cDNA libraries. Some 500,000 cDNA molecules were obtained for every 1 to 10 million input T cells, so each molecule roughly corresponded to one T cell. The patient libraries were prepared and sequenced with the same protocol used for the earlier healthy control dataset. Samples belonging to the same batch were prepared together, multiplexed and sequenced on a shared HiSeq lane. Per the original workflow: Raw barcoded reads were processed with MIGEC, and single-read molecular identifier groups were discarded before consensus assembly and CDR3 extraction. VDJtools was used for post-analysis of the clonotype tables, and diversity was normalized by down-sampling every dataset to the size of the smallest sample. Repertoire overlap clustering matched CDR3 amino acid but not nucleotide sequences to correct batch-related cross-sample contamination. TCRdb's own reprocessing of the public reads used fastp at Q25 and MiXCR and kept productive beta chains. Rows matching on CDR3 protein sequence are summarized as one entry with the most common DNA and genes. TCRdb, not the authors, supplied the V and J calls. The sample table holds more than 500,000 distinct CDR3 sequences, of which around 31% were seen once. The ten largest clones take up about 5.6% of the sample.

The V and J genes are TRBV19 and TRBJ2-5; TRBD1 is perhaps the D gene, given 6 matching bases. The sequence was collected from a girl aged 2-17 years with multiple sclerosis. Sequencing used blood. The CDR3 reads as follows: CASSEGQMQETQYF. The bases are TGTGCCAGTAGTGAAGGACAGATGCAAGAGACCCAGTACTTC.